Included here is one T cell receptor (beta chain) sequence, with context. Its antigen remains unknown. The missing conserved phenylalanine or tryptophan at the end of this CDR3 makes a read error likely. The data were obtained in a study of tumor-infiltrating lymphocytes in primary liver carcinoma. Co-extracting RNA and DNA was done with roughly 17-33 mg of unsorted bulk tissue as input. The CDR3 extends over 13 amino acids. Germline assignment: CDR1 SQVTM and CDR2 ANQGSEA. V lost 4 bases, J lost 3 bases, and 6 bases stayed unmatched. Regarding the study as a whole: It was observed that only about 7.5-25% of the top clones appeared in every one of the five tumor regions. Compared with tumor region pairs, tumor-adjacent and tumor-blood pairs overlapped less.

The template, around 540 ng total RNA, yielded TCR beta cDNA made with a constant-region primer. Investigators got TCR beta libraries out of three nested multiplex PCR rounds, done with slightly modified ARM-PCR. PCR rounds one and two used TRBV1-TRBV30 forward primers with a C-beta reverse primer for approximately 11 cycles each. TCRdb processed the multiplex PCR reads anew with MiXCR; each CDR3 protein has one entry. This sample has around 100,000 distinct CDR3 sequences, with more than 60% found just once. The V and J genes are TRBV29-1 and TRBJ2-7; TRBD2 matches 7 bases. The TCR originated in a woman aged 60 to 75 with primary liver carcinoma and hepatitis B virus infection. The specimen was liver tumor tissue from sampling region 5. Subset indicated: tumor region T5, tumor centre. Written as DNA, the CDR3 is TGCAGCGTTGCTAGCGGAAGTCTCTACGAGCAGTACCTA. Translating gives CSVASGSLYEQYL.